A single sample gave rise to the 14 T cell receptor beta chains below, sequenced in a study of blood T cell repertoires in COVID-19. Clones were read by immunoSEQ multiplex PCR, and TCRdb kept only the in-frame ones, dropping some. The data hold fewer than 150,000 clones, with 60% to 80% observed a single time. Specimen: peripheral blood. Every receptor here comes from a man between 60 and 75 years old who had recovered from COVID-19.

V and J are TRBV3-1 (or the pseudogene TRBV3-2) and TRBJ1-3; D gene unclear. The CDR3 extends over 17 amino acids. Germline-derived CDR1 and CDR2 are LGHDT and YNNKEL (reference sequence). Deletions cut 4 bases from V and 1 base from J, with 17 bases between. CDR3 sequence (DNA): TGTGCCAGCAGCCTCTCTACTACGGGTTTTTCTGGAAACACCATATATTTT. Its protein is CASSLSTTGFSGNTIYF.

This clone was found a few times. The J gene is TRBJ1-5, the V gene TRBV7-2, with 8 bases matching TRBD1. The CDR3 has 15 amino acids. Looked up from germline, CDR1 is SGHTA and CDR2 is FQGNSA. With V trimmed by 1 base and J by 9 bases, 8 bases remained unmatched. CDR3 loop: CASSLEGTGTRPQHF. The CDR3 coding sequence is TGTGCCAGCAGCTTAGAAGGGACAGGCACTCGGCCCCAGCATTTT.

The rearrangement links TRBV3-1 (or the pseudogene TRBV3-2) to TRBJ2-3; maybe TRBD2 (5 bases). CDR1 LGHDT and CDR2 YNNKEL come from the germline V gene (reference sequence). The CDR3 spans 17 residues. The V and J ends lost 1 base and 4 bases respectively, with 18 bases between them. CDR3 amino acids: CASSQVFLSGSADTQYF. The DNA of the CDR3 is TGTGCCAGCAGCCAAGTCTTTCTTTCGGGGAGCGCAGATACGCAGTATTTT.

This clone turned up a few times. The rearrangement links TRBV25-1 to TRBJ1-2, with D hard to call. Germline V gene data show CDR1 as MGHDK and CDR2 as SYGVNS. CDR3 length equals 11 residues. The V end was cut by 4 bases, the J end by 8 bases, with 8 bases between. The CDR3 region is CASSVAKGYTF. DNA of the CDR3: TGTGCCAGCAGTGTCGCGAAAGGCTACACCTTC.

The J gene is TRBJ2-7, the V gene TRBV28, with TRBD1 identical over 9 bases. The CDR3 has 13 residues. The V gene's germline CDR1 is MDHEN and CDR2 SYDVKM. V was pared by 5 bases and J by 7 bases, with 6 bases of the junction left unmatched. The CDR3: CASSTGGQGEQYF. In DNA form, the CDR3 reads TGTGCCAGCAGTACAGGGGGCCAGGGAGAGCAGTACTTC.

This sequence joins TRBV20-1 and TRBJ2-1; no reliable D call. The CDR3 runs 11 residues. The germline V and J ends were trimmed by 6 bases and 9 bases, with 12 bases remaining between them. Germline V gene lookup returns CDR1 DFQATT and CDR2 SNEGSKA (reference sequence). The CDR3 spells CSALSLPEQFF. In DNA, the CDR3 is TGCAGTGCCCTTAGTTTACCTGAGCAGTTCTTC.

This clone appeared once. The genes are TRBV15 and TRBJ1-4; 8 nucleotides align to TRBD1. Losses at the gene ends were 0 bases for V and 7 bases for J; bases not matched to a gene: 7. Germline V CDR1 and CDR2: LNHNV, YYDKDF (reference sequence). There are 16 residues in the CDR3. CDR3 bases: TGTGCCACCAGCAGAGATCTAGGGACAGGTGGTGAAAAACTGTTTTTT. It encodes CATSRDLGTGGEKLFF. Based on the CDR3 plus reference TRBV15 and TRBJ1-4, the full variable domain is DAMVIQNPRYQVTQFGKPVTLSCSQTLNHNVMYWYQQKSSQAPKLLFHYYDKDFNNEADTPDNFQSRRPNTSFCFLDIRSPGLGDTAMYLCATSRDLGTGGEKLFFGSGTQLSVL.

The J gene is TRBJ1-2, the V gene TRBV5-6, with TRBD1 matching 7 bases. CDR1 and CDR2 from the germline V gene are SGHDT and YYEEEE. CDR3 length: 11 amino acids. The J segment lost 9 bases and the V segment lost 7 bases, leaving 6 bases of the junction unmatched. The CDR3 region is CASSTGRSYTF. The DNA of the CDR3 is TGTGCCAGCTCGACAGGGAGGAGCTACACCTTC. The variable domain in full, completed from reference TRBV5-6 and TRBJ1-2, reads DAGVTQSPTHLIKTRGQQVTLRCSPKSGHDTVSWYQQALGQGPQFIFQYYEEEERQRGNFPDRFSGHQFPNYSSELNVNALLLGDSALYLCASSTGRSYTFGSGTRLTVV.

This chain connects TRBV4-1 to TRBJ2-1, with 11 bases matching TRBD2. The CDR3 extends over 16 amino acids. The germline CDR1 and CDR2 sequences are MGHRA and YSYEKL. Trimming removed 6 bases from V and 7 bases from J; junction bases left unmatched: 11. The chain's CDR3 is CASSEGSGGARNEQFF. Written as DNA, the CDR3 is TGCGCCAGCAGTGAGGGTAGCGGGGGGGCACGGAATGAGCAGTTCTTC.

This rearrangement joins TRBV27 to TRBJ2-3, with unresolved D. Germline CDR1 reads MNHEY; CDR2 reads SMNVEV (reference sequence). V shed 11 bases and J shed 0 bases, with 12 bases lying between them. This CDR3 is 13 amino acids long. CDR3 amino acids: CAARRQSTDTQYF. CDR3 DNA: TGTGCCGCGCGGCGGCAGAGCACAGATACGCAGTATTTT.

The V call is TRBV28, the J call TRBJ1-1; 8 nucleotides agree with TRBD1. V shed 9 bases, J shed 5 bases, and the junction held 14 bases outside the gene matches. CDR3 length: 15 residues. Germline V gene lookup returns CDR1 MDHEN and CDR2 SYDVKM. The CDR3 DNA reads as TGTGCCAGTAAACGGCAGGGGGCGCCCCAAACTGAAGCTTTCTTT. Translation: CASKRQGAPQTEAFF.

The CDR3 DNA follows: TGTGCCAGCAGCTTGGACAGTGTCGAGCAGTACTTC. Translating gives CASSLDSVEQYF. The chain has TRBV5-4 and TRBJ2-7; no reliable D call. V lost 0 bases to trimming and J lost 6 bases, with 7 bases between them. The CDR3 extends over 12 amino acids. Germline V lookup: CDR1 SGHNT, CDR2 YYREEE (reference sequence).

The chain couples TRBV6-6 to TRBJ1-4; 7 bases are a match to TRBD1. The CDR3 is made up of 15 amino acids. With 4 bases clipped from V and 8 bases from J, the junction kept 10 bases outside the gene matches. Germline CDR1 reads MNHNY; CDR2 reads SVGAGI (reference sequence). The CDR3, as DNA: TGTGCCAGCAGTTTCGGAGGGGGCGGAGGGGAAAAACTGTTTTTT. Translating gives CASSFGGGGGEKLFF.

This clone has only one observation. V and J are TRBV5-1 and TRBJ1-1; 7 bases are a match to TRBD1. The germline gives CDR1 SGHRS, CDR2 YFSETQ. Trimming at V came to 0 bases and at J to 5 bases, leaving 4 bases not matched to a gene. The CDR3 runs 14 residues. CDR3: CASSLAGGKTEAFF. The CDR3 DNA reads TGCGCCAGCAGCTTGGCAGGGGGGAAGACTGAAGCTTTCTTT.